The 26 T cell receptor beta chains in this list originate from one sample, sequenced in a study of OX40 agonist ivuxolimab in advanced cancers. Repertoires were generated with immunoSEQ multiplex PCR, while TCRdb's copy carries only in-frame clones and drops some. Here the sample spans about 22,000 clones, about 88% being singletons. The sequenced sample was CD4+ or CD8+ T cells sorted from blood, obtained in a trial of the OX40 agonist ivuxolimab. These receptors were taken from an adult with an advanced solid tumor such as melanoma, head and neck, liver or kidney cancer.

This rearrangement joins TRBV6-5 to TRBJ2-1, with D uncertain. The CDR3 covers 14 residues. Germline-derived CDR1 and CDR2 are MNHEY and SVGAGI. Between the trimmed V and J ends, which lost 7 bases and 3 bases, there was a span of 13 bases. The CDR3 loop reads CASNLGPGYNEQFF. The DNA of the CDR3 is TGTGCCAGCAATTTAGGGCCTGGCTACAATGAGCAGTTCTTC.

V is TRBV16 and J is TRBJ1-1, with a possible D match to TRBD1 (6 bases). Trimming cost V 1 base and J 1 base, with 13 bases left between them. The CDR3 has 16 residues. CDR1 is KGHSY, CDR2 FQNENV, per germline. The CDR3 coding sequence is TGTGCCAGCAGCCAATGGTCAGGGGCCCCGAACACTGAAGCTTTCTTT. Its protein is CASSQWSGAPNTEAFF.

V usage is TRBV7-2 and J usage is TRBJ1-6, with a tentative D call TRBD1 (6 bases). Trimming took 1 base from V and 9 from J, leaving 13 bases between them. This CDR3 has 15 amino acids. Germline assignment: CDR1 SGHTA and CDR2 FQGNSA. The CDR3 loop reads CASSLGRGQGSPLHF. For the CDR3, the DNA is TGTGCCAGCAGCTTAGGACGGGGGCAGGGTTCACCCCTCCACTTT. Using reference TRBV7-2 and TRBJ1-6 for the parts outside the CDR3, the full variable domain is GAGVSQSPSNKVTEKGKDVELRCDPISGHTALYWYRQSLGQGLEFLIYFQGNSAPDKSGLPSDRFSAERTGGSVSTLTIQRTQQEDSAVYLCASSLGRGQGSPLHFGNGTRLTVT.

In its sample, this clone ranks as medium-sized (0.01 to 0.1%). The CDR3 is CASSLGTGSSYNEQFF. The CDR3, as DNA: TGTGCCAGCAGCTTAGGGACCGGGAGCTCCTACAATGAGCAGTTCTTC. The V gene is TRBV7-8, the J gene TRBJ2-1; D perhaps matches TRBD2 (6 bases). The germline V and J ends were trimmed by 1 base and 0 bases, with 10 bases remaining between them. CDR3 length equals 16 residues. Germline V lookup: CDR1 SGHVS, CDR2 FQNEAQ.

The chain couples TRBV27 to TRBJ2-7, with TRBD2 matching over 15 bases. This CDR3 is 17 amino acids long. Trimming cost V 6 bases and J 2 bases; bases outside gene matches: 8. Germline CDR1 reads MNHEY; CDR2 reads SMNVEV (reference sequence). The CDR3 region has the DNA TGTGCCAGCAGCCAAGGACTAGCGGGAGGGGCTGCCTACGAGCAGTACTTC. It encodes CASSQGLAGGAAYEQYF.

This clone was counted once. The genes are TRBV5-6 and TRBJ1-5, with TRBD1 identical over 8 bases. The CDR3 is 15 residues long. J gave up 1 base and V 4 bases, and 4 bases lay outside the gene matches. Germline lookup yields CDR1 SGHDT and CDR2 YYEEEE. Here the CDR3 DNA reads TGTGCCAGCAGCCTGACAGGGGAAAGCAATCAGCCCCAGCATTTT. It codes for CASSLTGESNQPQHF.

The chain is built from TRBV28 and TRBJ2-1; weak D call: TRBD2 (5 bases). Deletions cut 5 bases from V and 7 bases from J, with 9 bases between. The CDR3 is made up of 12 amino acids. Germline values: CDR1 MDHEN, CDR2 SYDVKM. The CDR3 loop is CASSDGGNEQFF. DNA for the CDR3: TGTGCCAGCAGTGATGGAGGAAATGAGCAGTTCTTC.

This chain joins TRBV28 and TRBJ2-7, with a tentative D call TRBD2 (5 bases). Germline loops: CDR1 MDHEN, CDR2 SYDVKM. Trimming removed 2 bases at V and 0 bases at J, with 11 bases between. The CDR3 is made up of 15 amino acids. For the CDR3, the DNA is TGTGCCAGCAGTTTAGAAGACTATAGCTCCTACGAGCAGTACTTC. It codes for CASSLEDYSSYEQYF.

The chain couples TRBV6-5 to TRBJ2-3; TRBD2 agrees at 11 bases. Germline trimming cut 1 base from V and 0 bases from J; bases unmatched to any gene: 0. The germline CDR1 and CDR2 sequences are MNHEY and SVGAGI. The CDR3 is 16 amino acids. CDR3 protein: CASSYWTSGSTDTQYF. CDR3 DNA: TGTGCCAGCAGTTACTGGACTAGCGGGAGCACAGATACGCAGTATTTT.

This clone showed up just once. J is TRBJ1-2 and V is TRBV19, with TRBD1 as a possible D gene (5 bases). V gave up 5 bases and J gave up 2 bases, with 9 bases separating them. Germline V gives CDR1 LNHDA, CDR2 SQIVND (reference sequence). The CDR3 runs 13 residues. CDR3 loop: CASSPGWNYGYTF. In nucleotides, the CDR3 is TGTGCCAGTAGTCCAGGGTGGAACTATGGCTACACCTTC.

With respect to this clone: This may be a read error: a much more frequent sequence differs by one nucleotide. This chain links TRBV18 with TRBJ2-4, with 11 bases aligning to TRBD1. The V gene's germline CDR1 is KGHSH and CDR2 LQKENI. J gave up 2 bases and V 6 bases, and 3 bases lay outside the gene matches. The CDR3 sequence is 15 residues long. The CDR3 bases are TGTGCCAGCTCCCAGGACAGGGGGCCCAAAAACATTCAGTACTTC. Its translation is CASSQDRGPKNIQYF.

The gene calls are TRBV2 and TRBJ2-5, with TRBD2 identical over 8 bases. Germline V gives CDR1 SNHLY, CDR2 FYNNEI. This CDR3 comprises 14 residues. After removal of 2 bases from V and 4 bases from J, the junction contained 3 bases not matched to a gene. This CDR3 is CASSERTSGETQYF. CDR3 coding DNA: TGTGCCAGCAGTGAACGTACTAGCGGAGAGACCCAGTACTTC. Complete variable domain (other parts from reference TRBV2 and TRBJ2-5): EPEVTQTPSHQVTQMGQEVILRCVPISNHLYFYWYRQILGQKVEFLVSFYNNEISEKSEIFDDQFSVERPDGSNFTLKIRSTKLEDSAMYFCASSERTSGETQYFGPGTRLLVL.

The chain joins TRBV5-8 to TRBJ2-5; possibly TRBD1 for D (6 bases). The CDR3 covers 15 residues. Deletions cut 1 base from V and 5 bases from J, with 15 bases between. The germline V gene has CDR1 SGHTS and CDR2 YDEGEE. CDR3 amino acids: CASSLLFGGDETQYF. The CDR3 nucleotides are TGTGCCAGCAGCTTGTTATTTGGGGGCGATGAGACCCAGTACTTC. Together with reference TRBV5-8 and TRBJ2-5, the CDR3 gives the full variable domain: EAGVTQSPTHLIKTRGQQATLRCSPISGHTSVYWYQQALGLGLQFLLWYDEGEERNRGNFPPRFSGRQFPNYSSELNVNALELEDSALYLCASSLLFGGDETQYFGPGTRLLVL.

The chain couples TRBV5-6 to TRBJ2-7, with TRBD2 identical over 10 bases. The trim removed 6 bases at V and 2 bases at J, leaving 5 bases unmatched. CDR3 length: 14 residues. The germline V gene encodes CDR1 SGHDT and CDR2 YYEEEE. CDR3 residues: CASTSGSGPYEQYF. CDR3 sequence (DNA): TGTGCCAGCACTAGCGGGAGCGGCCCCTACGAGCAGTACTTC.

The rearrangement links TRBV7-9 to TRBJ2-7; 11 nucleotides line up with TRBD2. Germline V gene sequence: CDR1 SEHNR, CDR2 FQNEAQ (reference sequence). The CDR3 has 15 residues. The ends lost 5 bases at V and 5 bases at J; junction bases unmatched: 8. The CDR3 region has the DNA TGTGCCAGCAGCCGACTAGCGGGACGTATCGACGAGCAGTACTTC. It specifies CASSRLAGRIDEQYF. The full variable domain, in which reference TRBV7-9 and TRBJ2-7 provide the parts outside the CDR3, is DTGVSQNPRHKITKRGQNVTFRCDPISEHNRLYWYRQTLGQGPEFLTYFQNEAQLEKSRLLSDRFSAERPKGSFSTLEIQRTEQGDSAMYLCASSRLAGRIDEQYFGPGTRLTVT.

The rearrangement uses TRBV6-5 and TRBJ2-1; D unclear. Germline V CDR1 and CDR2: MNHEY, SVGAGI. Trimming stripped 0 bases from V and 5 bases from J, with 8 bases between. The CDR3 is made up of 14 amino acids. Here the CDR3 DNA reads TGTGCCAGCAGTTACTCGTCAAGAGACAATGAGCAGTTCTTC. This codes for CASSYSSRDNEQFF.

In its sample, this clone was seen once. The genes are TRBV6-4 and TRBJ2-1; TRBD2 matches 9 bases. J gave up 3 bases and V 6 bases, and 9 bases lay outside the gene matches. The CDR3 runs to 16 residues. Germline loops: CDR1 MRHNA, CDR2 SNTAGT. The CDR3 coding sequence is TGTGCCAGCAGCCCTTTGGCGGGAGGGGTCTACAATGAGCAGTTCTTC. Translation gives CASSPLAGGVYNEQFF.

This clone was observed a handful of times. This rearrangement joins TRBV11-1 to TRBJ1-5; D gene unclear. CDR1 SGHAT and CDR2 FQDESV come from the germline V gene (reference sequence). The CDR3 runs 13 residues. The ends were cut back, 3 bases at V and 1 base at J, with 4 bases in the middle. The CDR3 here is CASSLHSNQPQHF. CDR3 in DNA: TGTGCCAGCAGCTTGCACAGCAATCAGCCCCAGCATTTT.

V is TRBV10-2 and J is TRBJ2-1; 9 bases are shared with TRBD2. Germline CDR1 is WSHSY and CDR2 is SAAADI. This CDR3 has 15 residues. Losses at the gene ends were 1 base for V and 7 bases for J; bases not matched to a gene: 5. The DNA for the CDR3 is TGCGCCAGCAGTGAGTTAGCGGGAGTCTATAATGAGCAGTTCTTC. Residues: CASSELAGVYNEQFF.

The chain carries TRBV6-6 and TRBJ1-1, with D perhaps TRBD1 (6 bases). Germline lookup yields CDR1 MNHNY and CDR2 SVGAGI (reference sequence). Trimming stripped 4 bases from V and 1 base from J, with 13 bases between. The CDR3 has 15 amino acids. In nucleotides, the CDR3 is TGTGCCAGCAGTTCTACCTGGACAGCGAACACTGAAGCTTTCTTT. Translating gives CASSSTWTANTEAFF.

The gene calls are TRBV7-9 and TRBJ1-5; 8 bases match TRBD1. Germline CDR1 reads SEHNR; CDR2 reads FQNEAQ (reference sequence). J lost 5 bases, V lost 0 bases, and 9 bases had no gene match. The CDR3 has 17 residues. The CDR3 loop reads CASSLADREKLDQPQHF. DNA for the CDR3: TGTGCCAGCAGCTTAGCGGACAGGGAGAAATTAGATCAGCCCCAGCATTTT.

The chain uses TRBV11-2 and TRBJ2-1; D gene uncertain. The ends were cut back, 3 bases at V and 8 bases at J, with 8 bases in the middle. Germline V gene lookup returns CDR1 SGHAT and CDR2 FQNNGV. This CDR3 spans 12 amino acids. CDR3 nucleotide sequence: TGTGCCAGCAGCTTTGGTCCTCATGAGCAGTTCTTC. It codes for CASSFGPHEQFF.

This chain links TRBV25-1 with TRBJ2-2, with 7 bases identical to TRBD1. CDR3 length: 17 residues. The V gene's germline CDR1 is MGHDK and CDR2 SYGVNS. Unmatched junction bases numbered 9, after V lost 3 bases and J lost 2 bases. The CDR3 here is CASSDTWGQTNTGELFF. CDR3 coding DNA: TGTGCCAGCAGTGATACTTGGGGACAGACAAACACCGGGGAGCTGTTTTTT.

This rearrangement joins TRBV11-1 to TRBJ2-2, with D possibly being TRBD2 (6 bases). The V end was cut by 5 bases, the J end by 2 bases, with 12 bases between. Germline CDR1 is SGHAT and CDR2 is FQDESV (reference sequence). The CDR3 runs to 15 residues. Written as DNA, the CDR3 is TGTGCCAGCAGCACCGGGACTCCTAACACCGGGGAGCTGTTTTTT. This codes for CASSTGTPNTGELFF.

CDR3 protein: CATSREYGTDYGYTF. Here the CDR3 DNA reads TGTGCCACCAGCAGAGAGTATGGCACCGACTATGGCTACACCTTC. This rearrangement joins TRBV15 to TRBJ1-2; D gene uncertain. Between the trimmed V and J ends, which lost 0 bases and 3 bases, there was a span of 11 bases. CDR1 LNHNV and CDR2 YYDKDF come from the germline V gene (reference sequence). The CDR3 is made up of 15 amino acids.

The rearrangement joins TRBV9 to TRBJ2-3, with 7 nucleotides matching TRBD2. The CDR3 contains 15 residues. CDR1 and CDR2 (germline): SGDLS, YYNGEE. The V gene end was trimmed by 0 bases and the J gene end by 3 bases; junction bases not matched to a gene: 4. CDR3 sequence: CASSVVAGATDTQYF. Written as DNA, the CDR3 is TGTGCCAGCAGCGTAGTGGCGGGAGCGACAGATACGCAGTATTTT.